A single sample gave rise to the 20 T cell receptor beta chains below, sequenced in a study of regulatory T cells in long-lasting Graves disease. Researchers made TCR beta libraries by using iRepertoire HTBI primers and running Arm-PCR on CDR3 regions. TCRdb reprocessed the multiplex PCR reads with MiXCR, giving one entry per CDR3 protein. Counted here are about 540,000 distinct CDR3 sequences, approximately 12% occurring once; the ten biggest clones make up roughly 10%. Described time point: newly diagnosed GD, antithyroid drugs for less than 3 months. From RNA extracted from PBMCs, the TCR library was made. This same sample was also part of a study on T cells in Graves' hyperthyroidism and ophthalmopathy.

The sample was peripheral blood mononuclear cells (PBMCs), taken at new diagnosis, from a patient treated with antithyroid drugs. All receptors come from a man under 40 with Graves disease.

The chain recombines TRBV28 with TRBJ1-1; 7 bases match TRBD1. The CDR3 spans 15 residues. The trim removed 4 bases at V and 3 bases at J, leaving 8 bases unmatched. Germline V CDR1 and CDR2: MDHEN, SYDVKM. CDR3 in amino acids: CASSSPTGRYTEAFF. The CDR3 region has the DNA TGTGCCAGCAGTTCCCCGACAGGGAGATACACTGAAGCTTTCTTT.

This clonotype came up many times. V gene TRBV7-6 combines with J gene TRBJ2-2; TRBD2 aligns across 14 bases. The V and J ends lost 4 bases and 5 bases, in that order; junction bases with no gene match: 18. The germline CDR1 and CDR2 sequences are SGHVS and FNYEAQ. The CDR3 loop spans 21 amino acids. DNA of the CDR3: TGTGCCAGCAGCTCCCGGACTAGCGGGAGGAAAACGGGACTTGGGACCGGGGAGCTGTTTTTT. Encoded protein: CASSSRTSGRKTGLGTGELFF.

CDR3 nucleotide sequence: TGTGCCAGCAGTCAGGGGTTACGAAGCAATGAGCAGTTCTTC. This codes for CASSQGLRSNEQFF. The V and J genes are TRBV27 and TRBJ2-1; D may be TRBD1 (6 bases). The CDR3 loop spans 14 amino acids. Germline CDR1 MNHEY, CDR2 SMNVEV (reference sequence). The V end was cut by 5 bases, the J end by 6 bases, with 14 bases between.

The chain combines TRBV29-1 with TRBJ2-3, with D unresolved. Looked up from germline, CDR1 is SQVTM and CDR2 is ANQGSEA. CDR3 size: 10 residues. The germline V and J ends were trimmed by 4 bases and 10 bases, with 9 bases remaining between them. CDR3 nucleotide sequence: TGCAGCGTTGTCGCAGGTGCGCAGTATTTT. Its translation is CSVVAGAQYF.

This clonotype was picked up a small number of times. The genes are TRBV6-1 and TRBJ2-1; either TRBD1 or TRBD2 may supply D (6 bases each). The J call may be in error: the DNA end matches TRBJ2-5 better. Germline values: CDR1 MNHNS, CDR2 SASEGT. CDR3 length: 16 residues. The CDR3 loop reads CASSERAGGAVETQYF. In DNA form, the CDR3 reads TGTGCCAGCAGTGAAAGAGCCGGGGGCGCGGTGGAGACCCAGTACTTC.

CDR3 in DNA: TGCGCCAGCAGTGATTCTAGCGGGAGGGCCTACAATGAGCAGTTCTTC. This gives the protein CASSDSSGRAYNEQFF. The J gene is TRBJ2-1, the V gene TRBV10-1; 12 bases fit TRBD2. This CDR3 is 16 amino acids long. Trimming took 3 bases from V and 2 from J; bases not matched to a gene: 2. CDR1 is WNHNN, CDR2 SYGVQD, per germline (reference sequence).

The chain combines TRBV25-1 with TRBJ2-7; 7 bases match TRBD2. The germline CDR1 and CDR2 sequences are MGHDK and SYGVNS. The CDR3 is made up of 14 amino acids. V shed 8 bases, J shed 2 bases, and the junction held 9 bases outside the gene matches. As DNA, the CDR3 is TGTGCCAGCGGATTGGGGGGGGGGACCTACGAGCAGTACTTC. This gives the protein CASGLGGGTYEQYF.

This clonotype was found many times. The chain recombines TRBV18 with TRBJ2-1; 10 bases fit TRBD2. The CDR3 runs to 15 residues. The V gene end was trimmed by 4 bases and the J gene end by 7 bases; junction bases not matched to a gene: 7. In germline, CDR1 is KGHSH, CDR2 LQKENI. CDR3 in DNA: TGTGCCAGCTCACTCCTAGCGGGAGAGTCAAATGAGCAGTTCTTC. Translation gives CASSLLAGESNEQFF.

The gene calls are TRBV11-3 and TRBJ2-1; TRBD2 might be the D (5 bases). Looked up from germline, CDR1 is SGHNT and CDR2 is YENEEA. The CDR3 is made up of 12 amino acids. The V end lost 4 bases, the J end lost 15 bases, and 16 bases lay between the germline ends. The CDR3 region is CASSSRTGGLFF. The CDR3 region has the DNA TGTGCCAGCAGCTCACGGACTGGAGGTCTGTTCTTC.

This clonotype was seen ten or more times. The chain is built from TRBV24-1 and TRBJ2-3; D is tentatively TRBD1 or TRBD2 (5 bases each). Trimming cost V 6 bases and J 1 base, with 16 bases left between them. Germline V gene lookup returns CDR1 KGHDR and CDR2 SFDVKD. The CDR3 consists of 16 residues. This CDR3 is CATSSPEGRGTDTQYF. The CDR3 nucleotides read TGTGCCACCAGTTCCCCCGAGGGGCGGGGCACAGATACGCAGTATTTT.

This clonotype has at least ten counts. This rearrangement joins TRBV6-1 to TRBJ2-1; D could derive from TRBD1 or TRBD2 (6 bases each). The J call is uncertain, as TRBJ2-5 better fits the DNA end. The CDR3 is 14 amino acids. Germline V lookup: CDR1 MNHNS, CDR2 SASEGT. CDR3 region: CASSEGGREETQYF. CDR3 DNA: TGTGCCAGCAGTGAGGGGGGCCGGGAAGAGACCCAGTACTTC.

This clonotype was seen repeatedly, ten times or more. V and J are TRBV7-8 and TRBJ1-4; D may be TRBD1 (5 bases). V gave up 6 bases and J gave up 1 base, with 6 bases separating them. The CDR3 consists of 13 residues. From germline, CDR1 is SGHVS and CDR2 FQNEAQ. The CDR3 sequence is CASSRGTNEKLFF. As DNA, the CDR3 is TGTGCCAGCAGTAGGGGAACTAATGAAAAACTGTTTTTT.

In nucleotides, the CDR3 is TGTGCCAGCAGCTCCATCAGGCCCCAGCATTTT. It is translated as CASSSIRPQHF. V usage is TRBV28 and J usage is TRBJ1-5; no clear D gene. Trimming removed 6 bases from V and 9 bases from J, with 9 bases in between. This CDR3 has 11 residues. Germline CDR1 and CDR2: MDHEN and SYDVKM. The full variable domain, rest sourced from reference TRBV28 and TRBJ1-5, is DVKVTQSSRYLVKRTGEKVFLECVQDMDHENMFWYRQDPGLGLRLIYFSYDVKMKEKGDIPEGYSVSREKKERFSLILESASTNQTSMYLCASSSIRPQHFGDGTRLSIL.

This clonotype was counted a few times. A much more abundant neighbour one base away suggests this may be a read error. The rearrangement links TRBV2 to TRBJ2-1, with D tentatively TRBD2 (5 bases). The CDR3 is made up of 14 amino acids. Per germline, CDR1 SNHLY and CDR2 FYNNEI. V was trimmed by 8 bases and J by 2 bases, leaving 13 bases between them. Here the CDR3 DNA reads TGTGCCAGCGAAGCGGAAAGCCCCTACAATGAGCAGTTCTTC. Amino acid sequence: CASEAESPYNEQFF. The full variable domain, with the rest looked up from reference TRBV2 and TRBJ2-1, is EPEVTQTPSHQVTQMGQEVILRCVPISNHLYFYWYRQILGQKVEFLVSFYNNEISEKSEIFDDQFSVERPDGSNFTLKIRSTKLEDSAMYFCASEAESPYNEQFFGPGTRLTVL.

This clonotype showed up many times. The chain joins TRBV12-3 or TRBV12-4 to TRBJ2-3; no reliable D call. The CDR3 spans 12 residues. V was cut by 4 bases and J by 6 bases, with 8 bases left in between. The CDR3: CASSSEWDTQYF. CDR3 sequence (DNA): TGTGCCAGCAGTTCCGAATGGGATACGCAGTATTTT.

The chain links TRBV20-1 to TRBJ2-5; the D call may be TRBD1 or TRBD2 (7 bases each). The V gene lost 5 bases and the J gene lost 4 bases, with 17 bases spanning the gap. The CDR3 totals 14 residues. CDR1 and CDR2 (germline): DFQATT, SNEGSKA (reference sequence). CDR3 coding DNA: TGCAGTGCTTTTCAGGGGGGGATTGTAGAGACCCAGTACTTC. Translating gives CSAFQGGIVETQYF.

This clonotype came up many times. CDR3 sequence (DNA): TGTGCCAGCAGGCATGACGTCCGGGGCTCTCAAGCTTTCTTT. It translates to CASRHDVRGSQAFF. The rearrangement uses TRBV27 and TRBJ1-1; weak D call: TRBD1 (5 bases). The CDR3 covers 14 residues. V lost 6 bases and J lost 9, with 20 bases in between. Germline CDR1 reads MNHEY; CDR2 reads SMNVEV (reference sequence).

This clonotype was seen only a few times. The rearrangement joins TRBV27 to TRBJ1-2, with a weak D call TRBD1 (5 bases). This CDR3 spans 14 amino acids. V was shortened by 5 bases and J by 4 bases, with 14 bases between the two germline ends. CDR1 MNHEY and CDR2 SMNVEV come from the germline V gene (reference sequence). CDR3 DNA: TGTGCCAGCAGTCCCCAAGGGACTGGCTATGGCTACACCTTC. Translating gives CASSPQGTGYGYTF.

The chain is built from TRBV7-2 and TRBJ1-6, with unresolved D. Trimming stripped 4 bases from V and 9 bases from J, with 13 bases between. The CDR3 is made up of 14 amino acids. Germline CDR1 and CDR2: SGHTA and FQGNSA. DNA of the CDR3: TGTGCCAGCAGCTCTACGATGCCGGGTTCACCCCTCCACTTT. Translated, it gives CASSSTMPGSPLHF. Looking up the rest from reference TRBV7-2 and TRBJ1-6 gives the full variable domain: GAGVSQSPSNKVTEKGKDVELRCDPISGHTALYWYRQSLGQGLEFLIYFQGNSAPDKSGLPSDRFSAERTGGSVSTLTIQRTQQEDSAVYLCASSSTMPGSPLHFGNGTRLTVT.

The chain is built from TRBV12-3 or TRBV12-4 and TRBJ2-6; TRBD2 aligns across 12 bases. V gave up 8 bases and J gave up 0 bases; unmatched junction bases: 11. The CDR3 is 19 residues long. In DNA form, the CDR3 reads TGTGCCAGCCGCCTAGCGGGAGGGCCCAAGGGCTCTGGGGCCAACGTCCTGACTTTC. It is translated as CASRLAGGPKGSGANVLTF.